Listed here are 20 T cell receptor beta chains from one sample, sequenced in a study of T cells after posttransplantation cyclophosphamide. TCRdb's copy holds only in-frame clones and misses some; the assay was immunoSEQ multiplex PCR. The sample has about 10,000 clones, roughly 80% seen once. Treatment was busulfan-fludarabine conditioning, a marrow graft, and cyclophosphamide on days +3 and +4. This sample comprised PBMCs, obtained just over 1,900 days after a stem cell transplant with posttransplant cyclophosphamide. All receptors derive from a female patient between 35 and 55 years old who received an allogeneic stem cell transplant from a related donor, was CMV-positive, and had no GVHD. The T cells may come from the graft donor.

J is TRBJ2-1 and V is TRBV6-5, with 8 bases matching TRBD2. Germline CDR1 is MNHEY and CDR2 is SVGAGI. Trimming removed 3 bases from V and 6 bases from J; junction bases left unmatched: 10. The CDR3 is 16 residues long. The CDR3, as DNA: TGTGCCAGCAGTTATTTCGGCGGGGGGATCGGCAATGAGCAGTTCTTC. Its translation is CASSYFGGGIGNEQFF.

The sample holds a few counts of this clone. The chain recombines TRBV11-2 with TRBJ2-2; TRBD1 agrees at 9 bases. Germline V gene data show CDR1 as SGHAT and CDR2 as FQNNGV. The CDR3 runs to 16 residues. Germline trimming cut 4 bases from V and 0 bases from J; bases unmatched to any gene: 3. Here the CDR3 reads CASSYRGPPNTGELFF. DNA of the CDR3: TGTGCCAGCAGCTACAGGGGGCCCCCGAACACCGGGGAGCTGTTTTTT.

This sequence joins TRBV19 and TRBJ2-5, with TRBD2 matching 13 bases. V was clipped by 1 base and J by 5 bases; unmatched bases: 10. CDR3 size: 18 residues. Germline values: CDR1 LNHDA, CDR2 SQIVND (reference sequence). CDR3 nucleotide sequence: TGTGCCAGTAGTATAGGGACTAGCGGGGGACGCCGGGGGGAGACCCAGTACTTC. It specifies CASSIGTSGGRRGETQYF.

V is TRBV11-2 and J is TRBJ1-6, with D unclear. Trimming left V 1 base short and J 8 bases short, with 15 bases between. The CDR3 has 16 residues. Germline V gene sequence: CDR1 SGHAT, CDR2 FQNNGV. The CDR3 region is CASSLGGLATYSPLHF. For the CDR3, the DNA is TGTGCCAGCAGCTTAGGAGGGCTTGCAACTTATTCACCCCTCCACTTT.

This sequence joins TRBV30 and TRBJ1-1; no reliable D call. Germline assignment: CDR1 GTSNPN and CDR2 SVGIG (reference sequence). The CDR3 loop spans 14 amino acids. Trimming cost V 3 bases and J 7 bases, with 18 bases left between them. The CDR3 region has the DNA TGTGCCTGGAGCGAATGGAGCCGAGGGATTGAAGCTTTCTTT. Its translation: CAWSEWSRGIEAFF.

The J gene is TRBJ2-1, the V gene TRBV9; TRBD1 agrees at 7 bases. The CDR3 loop spans 18 amino acids. The V segment lost 2 bases and the J segment 4 bases; nucleotides outside the gene matches: 15. Germline-derived CDR1 and CDR2 are SGDLS and YYNGEE. CDR3 residues: CASSVAETGMPPYNEQFF. The CDR3 coding sequence is TGTGCCAGCAGCGTGGCGGAGACAGGGATGCCCCCTTACAATGAGCAGTTCTTC.

This clone was seen more than once but under ten times. The V call is TRBV19, the J call TRBJ2-4; 8 bases are shared with TRBD1. The germline V gene has CDR1 LNHDA and CDR2 SQIVND (reference sequence). Trimming took 5 bases from V and 2 from J; bases not matched to a gene: 8. This CDR3 has 16 residues. The CDR3 here is CASSEDRGSTKNIQYF. The CDR3 nucleotides read TGTGCCAGTAGTGAAGACAGGGGTAGTACCAAAAACATTCAGTACTTC.

DNA of the CDR3: TGTGCCAGCAGCTTACGGGGGACTAATGAAAAACTGTTTTTT. This codes for CASSLRGTNEKLFF. The V call is TRBV5-4, the J call TRBJ1-4, with a tentative D call TRBD1 (5 bases). Per germline, CDR1 SGHNT and CDR2 YYREEE (reference sequence). The CDR3 has 14 residues. The ends were cut back, 2 bases at V and 2 bases at J, with 7 bases in the middle.

This chain links TRBV5-4 with TRBJ1-2; maybe TRBD1 (5 bases). Germline CDR1 is SGHNT and CDR2 is YYREEE (reference sequence). Trimming took off 4 bases at V and 4 bases at J, with 14 bases between the two ends. CDR3 size: 14 residues. This CDR3 is CASSPATAVYGYTF. CDR3 bases: TGTGCCAGCAGCCCCGCGACAGCAGTCTATGGCTACACCTTC.

V and J are TRBV13 and TRBJ1-2; 9 bases agree with TRBD1. CDR3 length: 16 residues. CDR1 and CDR2 from the germline V gene are PRHDT and FYEKMQ (reference sequence). J gave up 8 bases and V 5 bases, and 15 bases lay outside the gene matches. The CDR3 protein is CASSPPGTGKLGGYTF. DNA of the CDR3: TGTGCCAGCAGCCCACCCGGGACAGGGAAACTAGGGGGCTACACCTTC.

V and J are TRBV5-3 and TRBJ2-1, with 7 bases lining up with TRBD2. TRBV5-3 is an ORF, and what it does is uncertain. The length of the CDR3 is 15 residues. Unmatched junction bases numbered 11, after V lost 6 bases and J lost 5 bases. CDR3 sequence reads: CARNPRLAPNNEQFF. In DNA, the CDR3 is TGTGCCAGAAACCCCCGACTAGCCCCGAACAATGAGCAGTTCTTC.

V and J are TRBV4-1 and TRBJ2-6; no clear D. Deletions cut 4 bases from V and 0 bases from J, with 10 bases between. Germline CDR1 is MGHRA and CDR2 is YSYEKL. The CDR3 is 16 residues long. The CDR3 here is CASSPLGLSGANVLTF. The DNA of the CDR3 is TGCGCCAGCAGCCCCCTAGGTCTCTCTGGGGCCAACGTCCTGACTTTC.

This chain uses TRBV9 with TRBJ2-1, with D possibly TRBD1 on 5 matching bases. Trimming removed 0 bases from V and 7 bases from J, with 11 bases in between. Germline V gene sequence: CDR1 SGDLS, CDR2 YYNGEE. The CDR3 length is 14 residues. As DNA, the CDR3 is TGTGCCAGCAGCGTAGTTACAGGCGAAAATGAGCAGTTCTTC. It is translated as CASSVVTGENEQFF.

The chain has TRBV5-1 and TRBJ2-1; weak D call: TRBD2 (6 bases). Germline lookup yields CDR1 SGHRS and CDR2 YFSETQ. V lost 7 bases and J 4 bases, leaving 24 bases between the germline ends. The CDR3 runs 17 residues. CDR3 DNA: TGCGCCAGCTACCCCACGGGGGTGGGGGGTCTGTACAATGAGCAGTTCTTC. This codes for CASYPTGVGGLYNEQFF.

Note on this clone: This likely stems from a read error, as it lies one base from a far larger clone. This sequence joins TRBV5-8 and TRBJ1-2, with 10 bases matching TRBD1. The J segment lost 8 bases and the V segment lost 0 bases, leaving 7 bases of the junction unmatched. Germline V gene sequence: CDR1 SGHTS, CDR2 YDEGEE. CDR3 length: 15 amino acids. The CDR3 sequence: CASSLGDDRGQGYTF. In DNA form, the CDR3 reads TGTGCCAGCAGCTTGGGGGACGACAGGGGGCAAGGCTACACCTTC. The whole variable domain, remainder taken from reference TRBV5-8 and TRBJ1-2, is EAGVTQSPTHLIKTRGQQATLRCSPISGHTSVYWYQQALGLGLQFLLWYDEGEERNRGNFPPRFSGRQFPNYSSELNVNALELEDSALYLCASSLGDDRGQGYTFGSGTRLTVV.

The J gene is TRBJ2-5, the V gene TRBV7-9; 12 nucleotides match TRBD2. Germline V gene lookup returns CDR1 SEHNR and CDR2 FQNEAQ (reference sequence). This CDR3 has 15 residues. Trimming removed 5 bases from V and 5 bases from J; junction bases left unmatched: 6. The CDR3 loop is CASSAGLAGWETQYF. CDR3 nucleotides: TGTGCCAGCAGCGCGGGACTAGCGGGTTGGGAGACCCAGTACTTC.

This sequence joins TRBV27 and TRBJ1-5; 10 bases match TRBD1. The CDR3 extends over 15 amino acids. Per the germline V gene, CDR1 is MNHEY and CDR2 is SMNVEV (reference sequence). The ends lost 5 bases at V and 7 bases at J; junction bases unmatched: 8. DNA for the CDR3: TGTGCCAGCAGTGGGGGGACAGGGGTGGGCCAGCCCCAGCATTTT. Translation: CASSGGTGVGQPQHF.

This clone has a handful of counts. This chain joins TRBV6-1 and TRBJ1-2; weak D call: TRBD1 (5 bases). CDR1 and CDR2 (germline): MNHNS, SASEGT. The CDR3 is 14 residues long. Trimming cost V 6 bases and J 0 bases, with 11 bases left between them. CDR3 sequence reads: CASSPGSANYGYTF. The CDR3 nucleotides are TGTGCCAGCAGCCCAGGGTCAGCTAACTATGGCTACACCTTC.

The chain couples TRBV9 to TRBJ2-2; D unresolved. This CDR3 region has 14 residues. Germline V gene sequence: CDR1 SGDLS, CDR2 YYNGEE. V gave up 4 bases and J gave up 5 bases, with 12 bases separating them. The CDR3 DNA reads as TGTGCCAGCAGCCCCTCCCCCCAGACCGGGGAGCTGTTTTTT. This codes for CASSPSPQTGELFF.

The chain joins TRBV14 to TRBJ2-7; 8 nucleotides align to TRBD2. The germline V gene has CDR1 SGHDN and CDR2 FVKESK. The CDR3 is 15 residues long. Germline trimming cut 4 bases from V and 3 bases from J; bases unmatched to any gene: 8. The CDR3 sequence: CASSLRGGMIYEQYF. For the CDR3, the DNA is TGTGCCAGCAGCCTCCGGGGGGGAATGATCTACGAGCAGTACTTC.